A selection of T cell receptor beta chains follows, all from one sample in a study of T cells in localized non-small cell lung cancer. Generated by immunoSEQ multiplex PCR, the TCRdb table keeps only in-frame clones and is missing some. The sample contains under 15,000 clones, around 88% of which appear only once. The sequencing used peripheral blood, collected before any cancer treatment. Every receptor here comes from a male donor aged 60 or over with stage I lung adenocarcinoma. The CDR3 runs from the conserved cysteine through the conserved F or W. D genes are given only for firm matches. Clone size is stated in some rows and not others, as once, few, many or a class when expanded.

TRBJ2-5,.,.,TRBV19,CASSRSYQETQYF,TGTGCCAGTAGTCGGTCGTACCAAGAGACCCAGTACTTC
TRBJ1-1,.,.,TRBV9,CASSVGGSGGTEAFF,TGTGCCAGCAGCGTTGGTGGCTCGGGGGGCACTGAAGCTTTCTTT
TRBJ2-4,.,.,TRBV7-8,CASSSRATKNIQYF,TGTGCCAGCAGCTCAAGGGCCACGAAAAACATTCAGTACTTC
TRBJ1-1,TRBD1,.,TRBV11-3,CASSLEGGGSEAFF,TGTGCCAGCAGCTTAGAAGGGGGCGGTTCTGAAGCTTTCTTT
TRBJ1-2,.,.,TRBV28,CATHSFVRARDYGYTF,TGTGCCACCCACAGCTTCGTGAGGGCCAGAGACTATGGCTACACCTTC
TRBJ1-3,.,.,TRBV11-3,CASSLGGGESSGNTIYF,TGTGCCAGCAGCTTAGGTGGGGGCGAATCCTCTGGAAACACCATATATTTT
TRBJ1-1,.,.,TRBV6-5,CASRFRIQGYTEAFF,TGTGCCAGCAGGTTTAGGATTCAGGGGTACACTGAAGCTTTCTTT
TRBJ2-7,TRBD1,.,TRBV5-4,CASSLGGTGVLEQYF,TGTGCCAGCAGCTTGGGTGGGACAGGGGTCCTCGAGCAGTACTTC
TRBJ2-5,TRBD2,few,TRBV7-8,CASSLVQRLAGTTQYF,TGTGCCAGCAGCTTAGTGCAGAGACTAGCGGGAACGACCCAGTACTTC
TRBJ1-4,.,few,TRBV14,CATSVGTLNEKLFF,TGTGCCACCTCGGTCGGGACCCTAAATGAAAAACTGTTTTTT
TRBJ2-1,TRBD1,.,TRBV29-1,CSVTGQGGYNEQFF,TGCAGCGTTACAGGACAGGGGGGGTACAATGAGCAGTTCTTC
TRBJ1-2,.,.,TRBV28,CASSLNRLGEGYTF,TGTGCCAGCAGTTTAAATCGGTTGGGCGAAGGCTACACCTTC
TRBJ1-2,.,once,TRBV27,CASSLKANYGYTF,TGTGCCAGCAGTCTTAAAGCGAACTATGGCTACACCTTC
TRBJ1-1,.,.,TRBV7-9,CASSLYEGGTEAFF,TGTGCCAGCAGCTTATATGAGGGGGGCACTGAAGCTTTCTTT
TRBJ1-3,TRBD1,.,TRBV30,CASRQGGSGNTIYF,TGTGCCAGTCGACAGGGCGGCTCTGGAAACACCATATATTTT
TRBJ1-5,.,.,TRBV19,CASSITAGGNQPQHF,TGTGCCAGTAGTATAACGGCAGGGGGCAATCAGCCCCAGCATTTT
TRBJ2-7,.,.,TRBV5-4,CASSPAASPNYEQYF,TGTGCCAGCAGCCCTGCCGCTAGCCCTAATTACGAGCAGTACTTC
TRBJ2-3,.,.,TRBV5-1,CASSRGPEGTDTQYF,TGCGCCAGCAGCCGGGGTCCGGAGGGCACAGATACGCAGTATTTT
TRBJ2-3,.,.,TRBV18,CASSPSGTTHRVGQYF,TGTGCCAGCTCACCTTCCGGGACTACTCACAGGGTTGGGCAGTATTTT
TRBJ1-1,TRBD1,.,TRBV14,CASSATAGQGLTKAFF,TGTGCCAGCAGCGCGACAGCGGGACAGGGGCTTACTAAAGCTTTCTTT
TRBJ2-3,.,few,TRBV10-3,CATRPGTDTQYF,TGTGCCACCCGGCCCGGCACAGATACGCAGTATTTT
TRBJ2-2,.,.,TRBV7-3,CASSLIPNTGELFF,TGTGCCAGCAGCTTAATCCCCAACACCGGGGAGCTGTTTTTT